This T cell receptor beta chain was recorded in a study of shared clonotypes between healthy human individuals. Clones were sequenced by immunoSEQ multiplex PCR, and TCRdb holds only the in-frame ones, with some missing. The table includes some 580,000 clones, almost 97% detected once. Looked up from germline, CDR1 is MNHNY and CDR2 is SVGAGI (reference sequence). V lost 2 bases to trimming and J lost 1 base, with 5 bases between them. The CDR3 has 13 residues. The clonotype originates from a woman in her twenties or thirties in good health. The sample was naive CD4+ T cells sorted from blood. The subset is: CD45RA+ positively selected. The rearrangement links TRBV6-6 to TRBJ1-1; D gene unclear. CDR3 in amino acids: CASSYMRNTEAFF. The CDR3 DNA reads as TGTGCCAGCAGTTACATGAGGAACACTGAAGCTTTCTTT.